This T cell receptor (beta chain) was obtained from a study of T cells in localized non-small cell lung cancer. Broader study findings: Only one tumor region was sequenced, so heterogeneity remains possible. The study detected a median around 50 of the top 100 tumor clones in adjacent lung.

The table lists this clone with a few counts. Its specificity is unknown. Assay: immunoSEQ multiplex PCR; the TCRdb copy retains only in-frame clones and omits some. The sample carries around 36,000 clones, 65% to 90% recorded once. The CDR3 runs 14 residues. From germline, CDR1 is SGHNT and CDR2 YYREEE (reference sequence). V gave up 0 bases and J gave up 5 bases; unmatched junction bases: 5. The source of this sequence is a male donor at least 60 years old with stage II lung adenocarcinoma. Sequencing used peripheral blood mononuclear cells, obtained before any cancer treatment. The chain joins TRBV5-4 to TRBJ2-7; 7 bases match TRBD2. CDR3 amino acids: CASSLGGRSDEQYF. CDR3 DNA sequence: TGTGCCAGCAGCTTGGGCGGGAGAAGCGACGAGCAGTACTTC.